The 9 T cell receptor beta chains listed next were all sequenced from one sample in a study of blood T cell repertoires in COVID-19. Clones were sequenced by immunoSEQ multiplex PCR, and TCRdb holds only the in-frame ones, with some missing. The sample has 67,000 or so clones; about 80% are singletons. Sequencing used peripheral blood. Every receptor here comes from an older man with acute or convalescent COVID-19.

The V and J genes are TRBV5-4 and TRBJ1-5; D not resolved. Trimming removed 0 bases at V and 3 bases at J, with 10 bases between. Germline-derived CDR1 and CDR2 are SGHNT and YYREEE (reference sequence). The CDR3 is made up of 15 amino acids. This chain's CDR3 is CASSLDSGVNQPQHF. Written as DNA, the CDR3 is TGTGCCAGCAGCTTGGATTCGGGAGTCAATCAGCCCCAGCATTTT.

This clone turned up a few times. The J gene is TRBJ1-2, the V gene TRBV7-9, with 7 bases matching TRBD1. This CDR3 has 16 amino acids. The junction had 10 bases not matched to a gene; V was cut back by 1 base and J by 5 bases. Germline V gives CDR1 SEHNR, CDR2 FQNEAQ (reference sequence). Written as DNA, the CDR3 is TGTGCCAGCAGCTTAGAGACAGGGAAAGTACGGTATGGCTACACCTTC. It is translated as CASSLETGKVRYGYTF.

The CDR3 sequence is CASSLVPGQASNEKLFF. In DNA form, the CDR3 reads TGCGCCAGCAGCTTGGTTCCGGGACAGGCTTCTAATGAAAAACTGTTTTTT. The gene calls are TRBV5-1 and TRBJ1-4, with 8 bases aligning to TRBD1. Germline trimming cut 0 bases from V and 3 bases from J; bases unmatched to any gene: 7. In germline, CDR1 is SGHRS, CDR2 YFSETQ. The CDR3 runs to 17 residues.

The genes are TRBV11-2 and TRBJ2-4, with 9 nucleotides matching TRBD1. This CDR3 contains 15 residues. V was clipped by 5 bases and J by 6 bases; unmatched bases: 8. Germline V gives CDR1 SGHAT, CDR2 FQNNGV. The CDR3 protein is CASSLLGQGINIQYF. The CDR3 nucleotides are TGTGCCAGCAGCCTTCTAGGACAGGGGATAAACATTCAGTACTTC.

This sequence joins TRBV19 and TRBJ1-2; 9 bases align to TRBD1. Germline V gene sequence: CDR1 LNHDA, CDR2 SQIVND (reference sequence). This CDR3 has 13 amino acids. J lost 7 bases, V lost 7 bases, and 7 bases had no gene match. The CDR3 sequence is CASTKQGAGGYTF. For the CDR3, the DNA is TGTGCCAGTACCAAACAGGGGGCCGGTGGCTACACCTTC.

The chain couples TRBV4-1 to TRBJ1-5; 7 nucleotides agree with TRBD1. Germline V CDR1 and CDR2: MGHRA, YSYEKL. Germline trimming cut 6 bases from V and 0 bases from J; bases unmatched to any gene: 17. The CDR3 has 19 residues. CDR3 sequence reads: CASSHQDGRGYGSNQPQHF. CDR3 in DNA: TGCGCCAGCAGTCACCAAGACGGCAGGGGGTATGGTAGCAATCAGCCCCAGCATTTT.

The chain recombines TRBV6-1 with TRBJ2-7, with a weak D call TRBD1 (6 bases). This CDR3 comprises 15 residues. Germline V gives CDR1 MNHNS, CDR2 SASEGT. Trimming cost V 2 bases and J 2 bases, with 13 bases left between them. Written as DNA, the CDR3 is TGTGCCAGCAGTGAAAGGGCAGGGGCGGCCTACGAGCAGTACTTC. It is translated as CASSERAGAAYEQYF.

This chain links TRBV7-2 with TRBJ1-3; TRBD1 aligns across 7 bases. The V and J ends lost 2 bases and 2 bases, in that order; junction bases with no gene match: 15. Germline loops: CDR1 SGHTA, CDR2 FQGNSA. The CDR3 loop spans 19 amino acids. This chain's CDR3 is CASSLPAPPRQGTGNTIYF. The CDR3 region has the DNA TGTGCCAGCAGCTTACCGGCTCCCCCCCGACAGGGAACTGGAAACACCATATATTTT. Looking up the rest from reference TRBV7-2 and TRBJ1-3 gives the full variable domain: GAGVSQSPSNKVTEKGKDVELRCDPISGHTALYWYRQSLGQGLEFLIYFQGNSAPDKSGLPSDRFSAERTGGSVSTLTIQRTQQEDSAVYLCASSLPAPPRQGTGNTIYFGEGSWLTVV.

The gene calls are TRBV7-2 and TRBJ2-2; D is perhaps TRBD1 (5 bases). V lost 2 bases, J lost 6 bases, and 7 bases lay in between. CDR3 length: 13 residues. The V gene's germline CDR1 is SGHTA and CDR2 FQGNSA. The CDR3, as DNA: TGTGCCAGCAGCTTACAGGGTGCCGGGGAGCTGTTTTTT. Its protein product is CASSLQGAGELFF.